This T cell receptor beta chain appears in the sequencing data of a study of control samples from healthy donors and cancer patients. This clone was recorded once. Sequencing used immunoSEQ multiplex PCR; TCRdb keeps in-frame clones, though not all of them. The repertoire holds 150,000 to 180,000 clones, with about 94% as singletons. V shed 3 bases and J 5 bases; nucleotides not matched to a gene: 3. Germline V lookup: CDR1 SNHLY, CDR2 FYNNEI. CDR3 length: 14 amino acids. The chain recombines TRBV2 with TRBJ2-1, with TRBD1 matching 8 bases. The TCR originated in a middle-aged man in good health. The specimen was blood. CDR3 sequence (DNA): TGTGCCAGCAGTGACGGGACAGGACACAATGAGCAGTTCTTC. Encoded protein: CASSDGTGHNEQFF. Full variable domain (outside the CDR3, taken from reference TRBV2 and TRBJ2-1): EPEVTQTPSHQVTQMGQEVILRCVPISNHLYFYWYRQILGQKVEFLVSFYNNEISEKSEIFDDQFSVERPDGSNFTLKIRSTKLEDSAMYFCASSDGTGHNEQFFGPGTRLTVL.